Listed below are T cell receptor beta chains from one sample, sequenced in a study of T cells in narcolepsy. Profiling relied on immunoSEQ multiplex PCR, and the TCRdb table lists in-frame clones only, not all of them. The table has roughly 30,000 clones, around three quarters seen once; the top ten hold under 5%. Sequencing was performed on memory (CD45RA-) CD4+ T cells from blood. The source is a human donor in good health. Each CDR3 is given without its conserved first and last residue.

>TRBV6-6
AIRQGFEQF
>TRBV7-9
ASNRDYNEQF
>TRBV2
ASSQQGAPSTEAF
>TRBV21-1
ASSNINGNRPYEQY
>TRBV5-1
ASSKGAGPSTDTQY
>TRBV9
ASSGGLAGGIGSYNEQF
>TRBV6-1
ATYYGGEGYT
>TRBV4-1
ASSPPSGYEKLF
>TRBV28
ASSSGTVNEKLL
>TRBV14
ASSQRRTTDTQY
>TRBV6-5
ASSPDYRTAGGLH
>TRBV5-4
ASSLDGIKPQH
>TRBV5-1
ASSLAPGANTGELF
>TRBV4-2
ASSPNPGLARHTDTQY
>TRBV10-2
ASRETGYEQY
>TRBV6-1
ASSGVTGELF
>TRBV25-1
ASGGARQF
>TRBV6-6
ASRSHVSGVEYEQY
>TRBV11-3
ASSLDLDGEGEQY
>TRBV5-1
ASSLSATSTEAF
>TRBV5-1
ASSLSTGGQETQY
>TRBV6-1
ASSEATSYEQY
>TRBV4-2
ASSQDPNLSGSRGNEQF
>TRBV29-1
SVAQGTLGGYGYT
>TRBV6-5
ASSYARGNSPLH
>TRBV5-1
ASSLQGLGETQY
>TRBV5-6
ASSLGAGGYT
>TRBV4-2
ASSQDREAGLRTQY
>TRBV5-1
ASMVGGADGEQF
>TRBV10-3
ATKTGRDDQPQH
>TRBV7-9
ASSLPLQVGRTGELF
>TRBV11-2
ASSFLAGVGYEQY
>TRBV7-2
ASSLGGGRVHEQY
>TRBV28
ASSRGQGGHEQY
>TRBV5-4
ASSTSGRGINAGELF
>TRBV1
TSSPGGAWGTYEQY
>TRBV18
ASSAQGGIDEQY
>TRBV19
ASSIRRDSTEAF
>TRBV30
AWSATSGPPG
>TRBV5-5
ASSYGGNRGNYGYT
>TRBV7-8
ASSLRRVTYEQY
>TRBV28
ASSSLIAGENTEAF
>TRBV6-1
ASIGLRVGNTIY
>TRBV7-9
ASSKAGAETQY
>TRBV9
AGSVDGRDNEQF
>TRBV5-4
ASSLGLAGEGQY
>TRBV29-1
STRPQETQY
>TRBV19
ASTPLRGRRTNTEAF
>TRBV7-2
ASSLQGASTDTQY
>TRBV9
ASSPTPRGGGNYGYT